One T cell receptor (beta chain) is described in this entry. Its specific antigen is unknown. A junction end diverges from the germline sequence, so it may reflect a read error. Spanning cysteine to phenylalanine, the CDR3 consists of 11 amino acids. Just CDR3 DNA is preserved here, 33 bases in frame from base 1. CDR1 DFQATT and CDR2 SNEGSKA were looked up in the germline V gene (reference sequence). This sample was included in a study of vaccination and CD4 T cells after COVID-19 (dated by TCRdb to 2021 to 2024). Context from the whole study: SARS-CoV-2 positivity had been established in the convalescent patients by nasal swab PCR, and mild disease was recorded in several of these patients and severe disease in one. As controls, cultures received a CEFX viral epitope pool (the positive control), an HIV-1 Nef peptide pool (the negative control), or no peptide at all. Participants got two doses of the Pfizer-BioNTech BNT162b2 vaccine (n=8) or two doses of the Moderna mRNA-1273 vaccine (n=2). Post-COVID blood samples were collected from convalescent patients a median of approximately 93 days after diagnosis, with a range of roughly 30 to 170 days. Post-vaccine blood samples were collected a median of about 69 days after the second vaccine dose, ranging from roughly 14 to 241 days. The convalescent cohort included six males and four females, with two Hispanic individuals, seven Caucasians, two Asians and one multiracial person. The cultures were stimulated with overlapping spike peptide pools from SARS-CoV-2 and from the common cold coronaviruses HCoV-NL63, HCoV-OC43 and HCoV-229E. The spike-specific CD4+ TCR repertoire was compared before and after mRNA vaccination in approximately ten COVID-19 convalescent patients and a few infection-naive healthy vaccine recipients. Beyond this particular receptor, the publication reports: Only a relatively small number of convalescent patients were included in the study, and early timepoints following natural infection were not analyzed. Of the vaccine-specific clones found in convalescent patients, nearly all (304 of 307) were mono-reactive for SARS-CoV-2 spike instead of being cross-reactive with common cold coronaviruses. In convalescent patients, a median about 86% of post-vaccine SARS-CoV-2-reactive clones were detected only after vaccination, and vaccine-specific priming was suggested by this finding. The median number of SARS-CoV-2-reactive clonotypes rose from approximately 20 after infection to 38 after vaccination, but the change was not significant.

Library preparation employed PCR. DNA from cultured CD4+ T cells was subjected to TCR sequencing with the Oncomine TCR Beta short-read assay at the Johns Hopkins FTIC core. The QIAamp micro DNA kit was used to extract genomic DNA from the cultured CD4+ T cells. The Oncomine TCR Beta libraries from cultured CD4+ T cells were pooled using unique dual indexes and then sequenced on an Illumina iSeq 100. In the source study's methods: Non-productive sequences were removed, and CDR3s not starting with C, not ending with F or W, or shorter than 7 amino acids were discarded. Antigen-specific clonotypes were identified using the MANAFEST web application through comparison of peptide-stimulated wells with reference and other culture wells. For a clone to be called positive, the clone needed an FDR below 0.05, an odds ratio above 5, and a productive frequency above 0.1% in at least two of three replicate wells. Clonotypes that were significantly expanded in both SARS-CoV-2 spike wells and at least one common cold coronavirus spike condition were defined as cross-reactive. Similarity between CDR3 sequences was evaluated in R version 3.6.1 using Levenshtein distances (stringdist) and unrooted phylogenetic trees (ape). In-frame beta chains were kept once TCRdb had trimmed the public reads at Q25 with fastp and called clones with MiXCR. Identical CDR3 proteins give one entry, which carries the most common genes and DNA. These V and J calls originate from TCRdb's pipeline instead of the authors' own analysis. Recorded for this sample are under 25,000 distinct CDR3 sequences; 47% of them occurred a single time. The ten top clones hold 13% of the sample.

Interpreted using the paper, the treatment or condition label stands for: roughly 10-day PBMC culture with coronavirus spike peptide pools or control peptides (ViraFEST assay). The study used the ViraFEST assay, which expanded antigen-specific T cells with peptide pools and then identified expanded clonotypes by TCR sequencing. Positive SARS-CoV-2 PCR tests in the convalescent patients dated from March to December 2020, before Alpha, Beta and Delta variants emerged in the United States. Each well held two million PBMCs cultured with roughly 10 ug/ml peptide pools in IMDM containing around 4.5% human AB serum and approximately 10 IU/ml IL-2. Half of the culture medium was replaced with fresh IL-2-containing medium on days 3 and 7. CD4+ T cells were isolated after approximately ten days of culture through negative selection using the EasySep CD4+ T cell isolation kit. PBMCs were separated from whole blood using Ficoll-Paque Plus gradient centrifugation and then either used fresh or cryopreserved at -140C. Culture conditions were generally each tested in triplicate wells.

Specimen: cultured CD4+ T cells from blood. This TCR was sampled from a human donor with COVID-19. Here the chain combines TRBV20-1 and TRBJ1-2; the D gene identity is not certain. The nucleotide sequence is TGCAGTGCTAGATATAACCAGGACGAATTCTTC. It is translated as CSARYNQDEFF.